The 22 T cell receptor beta chains listed next were all sequenced from one sample in a study of PD-1 blockade in classical Hodgkin lymphoma (dated by TCRdb to between 2020 and 2021). The label giving this sample's time point can be read as: cycle 4 day 1 (C4D1), after less than 7 weeks of nivolumab. Relapse after autologous stem cell transplantation had occurred in all trial patients, and cohorts A, B and C were distinguished by prior brentuximab vedotin exposure. The library was prepared using the immunoSEQ multiplex PCR assay. In TCRdb, the immuneACCESS table is reduced to in-frame sequences with V and J assigned. These tables do not hold every clone; where another copy was compared, an unresolved V gene accounts for under half, and the others remain unexplained. This sample has approximately 110,000 clones in its table, and over 85% of those were observed once. The ten largest clones take up around a fifth of the sample.

This specimen consisted of peripheral blood mononuclear cells (PBMCs), obtained before the fourth cycle of nivolumab. These receptors were obtained from a human donor with classical Hodgkin lymphoma.

This chain connects TRBV10-3 to TRBJ2-7; TRBD2 aligns across 7 bases. Losses at the gene ends were 3 bases for V and 4 bases for J; bases not matched to a gene: 9. Germline V gives CDR1 ENHRY, CDR2 SYGVKD. The CDR3 is 15 residues long. In DNA form, the CDR3 reads TGTGCCATCAGTGATCGAGGAGGGAGGGAGTACGAGCAGTACTTC. It specifies CAISDRGGREYEQYF.

The chain joins TRBV10-3 to TRBJ2-1; D gene unclear. Germline V CDR1 and CDR2: ENHRY, SYGVKD. V shed 0 bases and J shed 3 bases, with 6 bases lying between them. The CDR3 extends over 14 amino acids. CDR3 region: CAISESDYYNEQFF. CDR3 coding DNA: TGTGCCATCAGTGAGTCAGATTACTACAATGAGCAGTTCTTC.

The chain is built from TRBV30 and TRBJ2-6; D remains unclear. Trimming pared 4 bases from V and 1 base from J, leaving 8 bases between. Per germline, CDR1 GTSNPN and CDR2 SVGIG (reference sequence). This CDR3 is 14 amino acids long. The CDR3 nucleotides read TGTGCCTGGACATTCACATCTGGGGCCAACGTCCTGACTTTC. Translation gives CAWTFTSGANVLTF.

Here the CDR3 reads CASSYEGPRTQYF. CDR3 DNA: TGTGCCAGCAGTTACGAGGGCCCAAGGACCCAGTACTTC. V gene TRBV6-6 combines with J gene TRBJ2-5; possible D gene TRBD2, 5 bases. The CDR3 covers 13 residues. Trimming left V 2 bases short and J 7 bases short, with 11 bases between. Germline-derived CDR1 and CDR2 are MNHNY and SVGAGI (reference sequence).

On this clone: Its ends do not fully match the called genes, so a read error is possible. This sequence joins TRBV7-2 and TRBJ2-7; unclear D gene. Germline-derived CDR1 and CDR2 are SGHTA and FQGNSA. The CDR3 is 11 amino acids. The CDR3, as DNA: TGTGCCAGCAGCATAGCCTACGAGCAGTACTTC. It translates to CASSIAYEQYF.

The chain recombines TRBV5-1 with TRBJ1-2; 8 bases are a match to TRBD1. CDR1 and CDR2 from the germline V gene are SGHRS and YFSETQ. V dropped 4 bases and J dropped 2; count of bases not matched to a gene: 10. This CDR3 region has 16 residues. CDR3 residues: CASSHSDRAINYGYTF. The CDR3 DNA is TGCGCCAGCAGCCATTCGGACAGGGCGATAAACTATGGCTACACCTTC.

J is TRBJ2-7 and V is TRBV28; no reliable D call. Trimming cost V 0 bases and J 6 bases, with 6 bases left between them. The CDR3 sequence is 12 residues long. Per the germline V gene, CDR1 is MDHEN and CDR2 is SYDVKM. CDR3 sequence (DNA): TGTGCCAGCAGTTTATGGGTGAGCGAGCAGTACTTC. It specifies CASSLWVSEQYF.

This sequence joins TRBV2 and TRBJ2-5, with TRBD2 matching 7 bases. Germline V gene lookup returns CDR1 SNHLY and CDR2 FYNNEI. The CDR3 covers 13 residues. Unmatched junction bases numbered 6, after V lost 6 bases and J lost 5 bases. The CDR3 DNA is TGTGCCAGCAGCCGACTAGCTGGGGAGACCCAGTACTTC. It codes for CASSRLAGETQYF.

The chain joins TRBV7-2 to TRBJ2-2; weak D call: TRBD2 (6 bases). V was clipped by 8 bases and J by 4 bases, with 14 bases between them. CDR3 length: 14 residues. Germline CDR1 reads SGHTA; CDR2 reads FQGNSA. The CDR3 loop reads CASDGDSGTGELFF. CDR3 coding DNA: TGTGCCAGCGACGGGGATAGCGGCACCGGGGAGCTGTTTTTT.

The genes are TRBV30 and TRBJ2-7; TRBD2 matches 12 bases. The ends lost 1 base at V and 5 bases at J; junction bases unmatched: 15. The CDR3 runs 18 residues. Per germline, CDR1 GTSNPN and CDR2 SVGIG (reference sequence). CDR3 DNA sequence: TGTGCCTGGAGTGCCCTGCGACTAGCGGGAGTACCGGGGGACGAGCAGTACTTC. Residues: CAWSALRLAGVPGDEQYF. Complete variable domain (other parts from reference TRBV30 and TRBJ2-7): SQTIHQWPATLVQPVGSPLSLECTVEGTSNPNLYWYRQAAGRGLQLLFYSVGIGQISSEVPQNLSASRPQDRQFILSSKKLLLSDSGFYLCAWSALRLAGVPGDEQYFGPGTRLTVT.

The V gene is TRBV6-5, the J gene TRBJ1-4; no definite D call. CDR3 length equals 14 residues. The germline CDR1 and CDR2 sequences are MNHEY and SVGAGI. V gave up 6 bases and J gave up 3 bases, with 11 bases separating them. The DNA of the CDR3 is TGTGCCAGCAGGGGATCATATGCTAATGAAAAACTGTTTTTT. Translation: CASRGSYANEKLFF.

The V and J genes are TRBV7-4 and TRBJ1-1, with 9 bases fitting TRBD1. Germline CDR1 reads SGHVT; CDR2 reads SQSDAQ. The CDR3 loop spans 15 amino acids. V lost 6 bases to trimming and J lost 4 bases; unmatched junction nucleotides: 9. The CDR3: CASSLDRGVGTEAFF. As DNA, the CDR3 is TGTGCCAGCAGTTTGGACAGGGGAGTAGGCACTGAAGCTTTCTTT.

This sequence joins TRBV6-4 and TRBJ2-1, with 10 bases that match TRBD2. J was trimmed by 6 bases and V by 9 bases; bases with no gene match: 5. Germline CDR1 MRHNA, CDR2 SNTAGT. The CDR3 covers 13 residues. The CDR3 DNA sequence: TGTGCCAGTAAAAGCGGGAGGGTCAATGAGCAGTTCTTC. Translating gives CASKSGRVNEQFF.

This sequence joins TRBV11-2 and TRBJ2-1; no clear D gene. Trimming pared 1 base from V and 7 bases from J, leaving 11 bases between. The CDR3 covers 14 residues. The germline V gene has CDR1 SGHAT and CDR2 FQNNGV. The CDR3, as DNA: TGTGCCAGCAGCTTAGTTTCGGGCGGTAATGAGCAGTTCTTC. This translates into CASSLVSGGNEQFF.

The chain links TRBV19 to TRBJ2-5, with D uncertain. V was clipped by 1 base and J by 5 bases, with 11 bases between them. The germline gives CDR1 LNHDA, CDR2 SQIVND (reference sequence). The CDR3 loop spans 14 amino acids. The CDR3 coding sequence is TGTGCCAGTAGTATAGCCGGTCGCGAGGAGACCCAGTACTTC. Protein: CASSIAGREETQYF.

This clone showed up just once. The chain employs TRBV7-2 and TRBJ1-2; TRBD1 is a possible D gene (6 bases). Germline lookup yields CDR1 SGHTA and CDR2 FQGNSA. CDR3 length: 16 residues. V was clipped by 5 bases and J by 6 bases, with 22 bases between them. The CDR3 nucleotides read TGTGCCAGCAGCCATCCCAGGGACACCCTTAAGGATGGCTACACCTTC. This gives the protein CASSHPRDTLKDGYTF.

This chain joins TRBV4-1 and TRBJ2-7, with D perhaps TRBD1 (6 bases). The germline V gene has CDR1 MGHRA and CDR2 YSYEKL. Trimming took off 0 bases at V and 1 base at J, with 10 bases between the two ends. The CDR3 has 15 residues. CDR3 in DNA: TGCGCCAGCAGCCAAGAAAACAGGGAATCCTACGAGCAGTACTTC. It is translated as CASSQENRESYEQYF.

V is TRBV30 and J is TRBJ2-3, with a tentative D call TRBD2 (6 bases). Germline V gene lookup returns CDR1 GTSNPN and CDR2 SVGIG (reference sequence). The CDR3 runs 14 residues. V was cut by 0 bases and J by 2 bases, with 9 bases left in between. The CDR3 DNA sequence: TGTGCCTGGAGTGTAGGAGGGGTCACAGATACGCAGTATTTT. Amino acids: CAWSVGGVTDTQYF.

The genes are TRBV7-2 and TRBJ2-2; tentatively, D is TRBD2 (6 bases). Trimming removed 5 bases at V and 7 bases at J, with 14 bases between. Looked up from germline, CDR1 is SGHTA and CDR2 is FQGNSA. CDR3 length equals 14 residues. CDR3 in amino acids: CASSPGLASGELFF. The CDR3 DNA follows: TGTGCCAGCAGCCCGGGACTGGCCAGCGGGGAGCTGTTTTTT.

The CDR3 here is CASSPQGGANEKLFF. In DNA, the CDR3 is TGTGCCAGCAGTCCCCAAGGAGGAGCTAATGAAAAACTGTTTTTT. V gene TRBV28 combines with J gene TRBJ1-4, with unresolved D. There are 15 residues in the CDR3. V was clipped by 5 bases and J by 3 bases, with 13 bases between them. Per the germline V gene, CDR1 is MDHEN and CDR2 is SYDVKM.

Written as DNA, the CDR3 is TGCAGCGTTGAAGATCCTCCTTTCCCGAGAGCTTTCTTT. Amino acids: CSVEDPPFPRAFF. The chain recombines TRBV29-1 with TRBJ1-1; D is unresolved. Germline lookup yields CDR1 SQVTM and CDR2 ANQGSEA. V lost 0 bases to trimming and J lost 10 bases, with 15 bases between them. The CDR3 covers 13 residues. Combining the CDR3 with reference TRBV29-1 and TRBJ1-1 gives the whole variable domain SAVISQKPSRDICQRGTSLTIQCQVDSQVTMMFWYRQQPGQSLTLIATANQGSEATYESGFVIDKFPISRPNLTFSTLTVSNMSPEDSSIYLCSVEDPPFPRAFFGQGTRLTVV.

In DNA, the CDR3 is TGTGCCAGCAGCTACCGACAGGGGGCCTATGAAAAACTGTTTTTT. Its protein product is CASSYRQGAYEKLFF. This chain links TRBV5-5 with TRBJ1-4, with 10 nucleotides matching TRBD1. The V gene end was trimmed by 3 bases and the J gene end by 6 bases; junction bases not matched to a gene: 5. This CDR3 region has 15 residues. CDR1 and CDR2 from the germline V gene are SGHKS and YYEKEE (reference sequence).